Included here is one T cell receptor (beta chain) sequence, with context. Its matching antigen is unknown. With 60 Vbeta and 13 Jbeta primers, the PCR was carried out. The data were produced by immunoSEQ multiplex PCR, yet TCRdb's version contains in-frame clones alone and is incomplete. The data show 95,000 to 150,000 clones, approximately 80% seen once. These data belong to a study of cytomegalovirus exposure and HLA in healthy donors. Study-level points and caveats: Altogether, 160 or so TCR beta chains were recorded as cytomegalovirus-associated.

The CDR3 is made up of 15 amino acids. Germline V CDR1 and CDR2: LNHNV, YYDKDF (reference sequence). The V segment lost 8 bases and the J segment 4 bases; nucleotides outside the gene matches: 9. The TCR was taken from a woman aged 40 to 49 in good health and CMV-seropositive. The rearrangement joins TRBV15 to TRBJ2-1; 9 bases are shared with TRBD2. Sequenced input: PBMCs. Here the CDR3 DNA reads TGTGCCACCGAGGCCCGGCGGGAGGGGTACAATGAGCAGTTCTTC. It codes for CATEARREGYNEQFF.